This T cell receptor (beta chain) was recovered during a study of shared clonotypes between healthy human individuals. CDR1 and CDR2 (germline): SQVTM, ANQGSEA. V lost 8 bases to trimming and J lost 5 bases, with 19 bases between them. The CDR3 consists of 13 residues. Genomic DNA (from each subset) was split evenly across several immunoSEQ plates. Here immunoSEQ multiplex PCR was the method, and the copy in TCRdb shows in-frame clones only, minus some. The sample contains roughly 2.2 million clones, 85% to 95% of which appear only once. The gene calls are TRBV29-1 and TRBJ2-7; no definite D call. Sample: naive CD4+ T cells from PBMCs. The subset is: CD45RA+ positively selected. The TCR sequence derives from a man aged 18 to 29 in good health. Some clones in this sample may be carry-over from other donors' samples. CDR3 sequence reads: CSTRRSLGDEQYF. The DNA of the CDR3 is TGCAGCACCCGCCGGAGTTTGGGCGACGAGCAGTACTTC.